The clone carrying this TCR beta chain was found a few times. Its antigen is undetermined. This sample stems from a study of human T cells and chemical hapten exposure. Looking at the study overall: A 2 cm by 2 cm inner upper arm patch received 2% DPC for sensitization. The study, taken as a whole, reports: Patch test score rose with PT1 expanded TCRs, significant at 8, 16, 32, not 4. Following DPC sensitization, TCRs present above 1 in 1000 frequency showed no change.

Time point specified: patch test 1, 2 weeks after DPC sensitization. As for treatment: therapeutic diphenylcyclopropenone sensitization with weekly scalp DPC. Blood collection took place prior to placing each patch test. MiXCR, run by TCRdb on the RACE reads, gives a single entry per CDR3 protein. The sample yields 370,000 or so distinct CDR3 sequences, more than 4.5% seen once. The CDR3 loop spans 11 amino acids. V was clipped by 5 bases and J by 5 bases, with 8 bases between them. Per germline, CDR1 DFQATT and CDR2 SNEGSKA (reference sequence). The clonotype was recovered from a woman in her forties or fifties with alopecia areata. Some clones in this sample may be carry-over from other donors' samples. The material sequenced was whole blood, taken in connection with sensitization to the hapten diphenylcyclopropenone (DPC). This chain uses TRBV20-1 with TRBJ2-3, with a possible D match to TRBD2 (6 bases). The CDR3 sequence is CSAASEDTQYF. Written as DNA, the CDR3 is TGCAGTGCTGCTAGCGAAGATACGCAGTATTTT.